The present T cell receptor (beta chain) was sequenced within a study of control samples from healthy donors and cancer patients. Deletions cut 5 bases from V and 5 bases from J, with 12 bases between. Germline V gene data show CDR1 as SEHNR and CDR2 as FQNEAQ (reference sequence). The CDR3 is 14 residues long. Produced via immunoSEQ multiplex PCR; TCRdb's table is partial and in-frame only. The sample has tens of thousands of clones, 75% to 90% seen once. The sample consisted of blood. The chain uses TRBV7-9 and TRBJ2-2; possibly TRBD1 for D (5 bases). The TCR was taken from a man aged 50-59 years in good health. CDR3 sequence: CASSPEGVTGELFF. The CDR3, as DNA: TGTGCCAGCAGCCCTGAAGGGGTAACCGGGGAGCTGTTTTTT.